The rows below give T cell receptor beta chains drawn from one sample of a study of T-cell memory formation after mild COVID-19. MiXCR was run by TCRdb on the 5' RACE reads, yielding one entry per CDR3 protein. The repertoire includes about 110,000 distinct CDR3 sequences, approximately 15% of them detected once, and 35% to 40% sits in the top ten. The specimen sequenced was PBMCs or a T cell subset sorted from them (not recorded which). The receptors were sampled from a man aged 18 to 29 who had mild COVID-19 (a few samples of this study predate the infection). Cell type and time point are not known. The CDR3 runs from the conserved cysteine through the conserved F or W. The D gene is left open where the match is weak. Expanded clones are given a class, and other clones once, few, many or no size at all.

NA	TRBV29-1	11	TRBJ1-1	NA	CSVEVTLEAFF	TGCAGCGTTGAAGTAACGTTGGAAGCTTTCTTT
NA	TRBV21-1	12	TRBJ1-5	NA	CAIPRRHQPQHF	TGTGCCATCCCGAGGAGGCATCAGCCCCAGCATTTT
NA	TRBV5-1	15	TRBJ1-3	NA	CASSLKGLSGNTIYF	TGCGCCAGCAGCCTGAAGGGTCTCTCTGGAAACACCATATATTTT
many	TRBV12-3/TRBV12-4	12	TRBJ2-2	TRBD1	CASHRGTGELFF	TGTGCCAGCCACAGGGGTACCGGGGAGCTGTTTTTT
NA	TRBV27	14	TRBJ2-7	NA	CASKLIPSSYEQYF	TGTGCCAGCAAATTGATTCCTAGCTCCTACGAGCAGTACTTC
few	TRBV6-5	13	TRBJ2-1	TRBD2	CASTGGSYNEQFF	TGTGCCAGCACGGGGGGCTCCTACAATGAGCAGTTCTTC
few	TRBV2	19	TRBJ2-3	NA	CASSERAGISTPSTDTQYF	TGTGCCAGCAGTGAACGGGCCGGGATCTCAACCCCTAGCACAGATACGCAGTATTTT
NA	TRBV7-9	14	TRBJ2-3	TRBD1	CASSSSGGPDTQYF	TGTGCCAGCAGTTCCTCAGGGGGCCCAGATACGCAGTATTTT
NA	TRBV20-1	12	TRBJ2-7	NA	CSATLETYEQYF	TGCAGTGCTACACTCGAGACCTACGAGCAGTACTTC
NA	TRBV12-3/TRBV12-4	13	TRBJ2-3	NA	CASKGTGKDTQYF	TGTGCCAGCAAAGGAACCGGGAAAGATACGCAGTATTTT
NA	TRBV4-2	15	TRBJ1-5	TRBD1	CASSQDGQGNQPQHF	TGTGCCAGCAGCCAAGATGGACAGGGCAATCAGCCCCAGCATTTT
NA	TRBV7-2	15	TRBJ1-5	NA	CASSLLLGSNQPQHF	TGTGCCAGCAGCTTACTCCTAGGGAGCAATCAGCCCCAGCATTTT
NA	TRBV7-2	14	TRBJ1-2	TRBD1	CASSPGTGGLGYTF	TGTGCCAGCAGCCCCGGGACAGGGGGGCTTGGCTACACCTTC
NA	TRBV7-2	15	TRBJ2-7	NA	CASSPRTGFGYEQYF	TGTGCCAGCAGCCCCAGAACAGGGTTCGGTTACGAGCAGTACTTC
few	TRBV20-1	13	TRBJ2-7	TRBD1	CSASGTGSYEQYF	TGCAGTGCGAGCGGGACAGGGTCCTACGAGCAGTACTTC
many	TRBV11-2	13	TRBJ1-4	NA	CASSPMVREKLFF	TGTGCCAGCAGCCCAATGGTCAGGGAAAAACTGTTTTTT
NA	TRBV29-1	9	TRBJ2-1	NA	CSVAGEQFF	TGCAGCGTTGCGGGTGAGCAGTTCTTC
few	TRBV6-5	13	TRBJ1-1	NA	CASSYSQNTEAFF	TGTGCCAGCAGTTACTCACAGAACACTGAAGCTTTCTTT
many	TRBV5-4	14	TRBJ2-5	TRBD2	CASSTGLDGETQYF	TGTGCCAGCAGCACGGGACTAGACGGGGAGACCCAGTACTTC
NA	TRBV7-8	14	TRBJ2-7	NA	CASSPTAISSEQYF	TGTGCCAGCAGCCCGACAGCAATCTCCTCCGAGCAGTACTTC
NA	TRBV7-3	13	TRBJ1-6	NA	CASSLFSTSPLHF	TGTGCCAGCAGCTTATTTAGTACATCACCCCTCCACTTT
NA	TRBV4-3	14	TRBJ1-2	NA	CASSQGGMGYGYTF	TGCGCCAGCAGCCAAGGGGGAATGGGCTATGGCTACACCTTC
NA	TRBV4-1	16	TRBJ2-5	NA	CASSQALFGERETQYF	TGCGCCAGCAGCCAAGCTCTATTCGGGGAGAGAGAGACCCAGTACTTC
once	TRBV7-9	14	TRBJ1-2	NA	CASSLVAAFYGYTF	TGTGCCAGCAGCTTAGTCGCAGCCTTCTATGGCTACACCTTC
NA	TRBV11-2	16	TRBJ1-2	NA	CASSFPFGGSAEGYTF	TGTGCCAGCAGCTTCCCCTTCGGGGGCTCCGCTGAGGGCTACACCTTC
NA	TRBV20-1	14	TRBJ1-6	NA	CSAPRLVYNSPLHF	TGCAGTGCTCCTAGACTTGTTTATAATTCACCCCTCCACTTT
few	TRBV11-2	16	TRBJ2-2	TRBD1	CASSYGQGLRTGELFF	TGTGCCAGCAGCTATGGACAGGGTTTGAGGACCGGGGAGCTGTTTTTT
NA	TRBV14	14	TRBJ1-2	NA	CASSQGISGKGYTF	TGTGCCAGCAGCCAAGGGATCTCGGGGAAAGGCTACACCTTC
NA	TRBV5-6	16	TRBJ1-4	NA	CASSAQDRTTNEKLFF	TGTGCCAGCAGCGCCCAAGACAGGACAACTAATGAAAAACTGTTTTTT
few	TRBV28	13	TRBJ1-2	TRBD1	CASSSQGAVGYTF	TGTGCCAGCAGTTCACAGGGGGCTGTTGGCTACACCTTC
many	TRBV7-6	12	TRBJ1-1	NA	CASSLGETEAFF	TGTGCCAGCAGCTTGGGGGAGACTGAAGCTTTCTTT
NA	TRBV12-3/TRBV12-4	10	TRBJ2-1	NA	CASAGGEQFF	TGTGCCAGCGCTGGAGGGGAGCAGTTCTTC
NA	TRBV4-1	15	TRBJ1-5	NA	CASSLDLGSNQPQHF	TGCGCCAGCAGCCTAGATTTGGGGAGCAATCAGCCCCAGCATTTT
NA	TRBV7-2	14	TRBJ2-1	NA	CASSSSRSHNEQFF	TGTGCCAGCAGCTCCAGCCGGTCACACAATGAGCAGTTCTTC
NA	TRBV6-6	17	TRBJ1-2	NA	CASSYTPEWAGNYGYTF	TGTGCCAGCAGTTACACCCCGGAGTGGGCAGGGAACTATGGCTACACCTTC
NA	TRBV6-5	14	TRBJ1-2	NA	CASSYSTGMDGYTF	TGTGCCAGCAGTTACTCGACTGGGATGGATGGCTACACCTTC
NA	TRBV5-5	17	TRBJ1-1	NA	CASSLDGILRFHTEAFF	TGTGCCAGCAGCTTGGACGGGATCCTTCGGTTTCACACTGAAGCTTTCTTT
NA	TRBV6-5	15	TRBJ2-7	NA	CASSYSNSGAYEQYF	TGTGCCAGCAGTTACTCGAATTCGGGAGCCTACGAGCAGTACTTC
many	TRBV19	15	TRBJ2-2	NA	CASSRYRDSTGELFF	TGTGCCAGTAGCAGATACCGGGACTCCACCGGGGAGCTGTTTTTT
NA	TRBV29-1	13	TRBJ1-1	NA	CSAWTAMNTEAFF	TGCAGCGCTTGGACAGCAATGAACACTGAAGCTTTCTTT
NA	TRBV7-9	14	TRBJ2-5	TRBD1	CASSSGTGRETQYF	TGTGCCAGCAGCTCAGGGACAGGCAGGGAGACCCAGTACTTC
many	TRBV4-1	15	TRBJ2-1	TRBD2	CASSRGLAGHNEQFF	TGCGCCAGCAGCAGGGGACTAGCCGGACACAATGAGCAGTTCTTC
few	TRBV9	16	TRBJ1-4	NA	CASSVGEGATNEKLFF	TGTGCCAGCAGCGTAGGGGAGGGTGCAACTAATGAAAAACTGTTTTTT
NA	TRBV27	16	TRBJ1-5	NA	CASSLNGVAEGQPQHF	TGTGCCAGCAGTTTAAATGGAGTAGCCGAGGGTCAGCCCCAGCATTTT
NA	TRBV5-6	15	TRBJ2-3	NA	CASSPYFGGRDTQYF	TGTGCCAGCAGCCCCTATTTCGGGGGTCGAGATACGCAGTATTTT
many	TRBV7-9	13	TRBJ2-3	NA	CASSSPRGDTQYF	TGTGCCAGCAGCTCACCCAGGGGAGATACGCAGTATTTT
few	TRBV6-5	18	TRBJ2-3	NA	CASSYYAPGTFRTDTQYF	TGTGCCAGCAGTTACTACGCCCCTGGTACATTCCGCACAGATACGCAGTATTTT
few	TRBV5-1	14	TRBJ1-1	NA	CASSWGGEATEAFF	TGCGCCAGCAGCTGGGGCGGGGAGGCCACTGAAGCTTTCTTT
NA	TRBV6-6	15	TRBJ1-5	NA	CASSYAGNSNQPQHF	TGTGCCAGCAGTTACGCGGGGAATAGCAATCAGCCCCAGCATTTT
NA	TRBV3-1	14	TRBJ1-1	NA	CASSPELMNTEAFF	TGTGCCAGCAGCCCAGAGCTTATGAACACTGAAGCTTTCTTT
many	TRBV7-9	14	TRBJ2-3	NA	CASSLEGLADTQYF	TGTGCCAGCAGCTTAGAAGGGTTAGCAGATACGCAGTATTTT
NA	TRBV2	15	TRBJ1-5	TRBD1	CASSDGTGWNQPQHF	TGTGCCAGCAGTGACGGGACAGGGTGGAATCAGCCCCAGCATTTT
few	TRBV20-1	12	TRBJ1-1	NA	CSAPGMNTEAFF	TGCAGTGCTCCGGGGATGAACACTGAAGCTTTCTTT